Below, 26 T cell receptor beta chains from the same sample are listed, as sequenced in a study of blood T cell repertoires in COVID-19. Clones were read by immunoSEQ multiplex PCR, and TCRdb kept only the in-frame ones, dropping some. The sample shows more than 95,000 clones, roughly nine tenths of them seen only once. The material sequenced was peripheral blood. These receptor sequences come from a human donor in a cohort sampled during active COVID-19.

The CDR3 spells CASSQDGGDQNTEAFF. As DNA, the CDR3 is TGTGCCAGCAGCCAAGACGGGGGGGACCAGAACACTGAAGCTTTCTTT. V usage is TRBV3-1 (or the pseudogene TRBV3-2) and J usage is TRBJ1-1; maybe TRBD1 (5 bases). From germline, CDR1 is LGHDT and CDR2 YNNKEL (reference sequence). The germline V and J ends were trimmed by 0 bases and 1 base, with 12 bases remaining between them. The CDR3 runs 16 residues.

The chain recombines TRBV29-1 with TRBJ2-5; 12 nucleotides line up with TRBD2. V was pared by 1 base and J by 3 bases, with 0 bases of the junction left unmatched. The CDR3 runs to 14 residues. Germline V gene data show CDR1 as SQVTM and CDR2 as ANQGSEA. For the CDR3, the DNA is TGCAGCGTTGAAGGGACTAGCGGGGAAGAGACCCAGTACTTC. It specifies CSVEGTSGEETQYF.

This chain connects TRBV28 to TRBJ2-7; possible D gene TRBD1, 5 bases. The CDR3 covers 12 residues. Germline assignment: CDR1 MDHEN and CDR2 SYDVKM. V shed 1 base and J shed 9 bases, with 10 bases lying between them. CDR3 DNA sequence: TGTGCCAGCAGTTTATCAGGGTATGGGCAGTACTTC. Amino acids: CASSLSGYGQYF. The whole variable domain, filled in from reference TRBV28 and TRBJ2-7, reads DVKVTQSSRYLVKRTGEKVFLECVQDMDHENMFWYRQDPGLGLRLIYFSYDVKMKEKGDIPEGYSVSREKKERFSLILESASTNQTSMYLCASSLSGYGQYFGPGTRLTVT.

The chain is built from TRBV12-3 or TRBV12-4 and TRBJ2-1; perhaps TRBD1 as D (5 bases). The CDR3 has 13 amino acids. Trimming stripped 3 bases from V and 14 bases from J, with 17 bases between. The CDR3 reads CASSFGSGFIEFF. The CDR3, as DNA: TGTGCCAGCAGTTTCGGGTCAGGGTTTATCGAGTTCTTC.

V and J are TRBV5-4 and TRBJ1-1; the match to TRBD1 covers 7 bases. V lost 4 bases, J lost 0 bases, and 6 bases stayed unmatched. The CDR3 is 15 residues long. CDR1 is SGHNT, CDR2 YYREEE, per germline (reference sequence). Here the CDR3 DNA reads TGTGCCAGCAGCCCGGGACAGTCCATGAACACTGAAGCTTTCTTT. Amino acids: CASSPGQSMNTEAFF.

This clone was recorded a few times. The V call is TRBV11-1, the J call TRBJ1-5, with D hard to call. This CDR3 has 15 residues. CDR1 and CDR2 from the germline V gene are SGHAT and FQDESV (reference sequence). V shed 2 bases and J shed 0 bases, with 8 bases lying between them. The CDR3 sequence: CASSLSGDSNQPQHF. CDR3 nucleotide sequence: TGTGCCAGCAGCTTAAGCGGGGATAGCAATCAGCCCCAGCATTTT. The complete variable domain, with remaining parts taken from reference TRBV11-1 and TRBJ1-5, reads EAEVAQSPRYKITEKSQAVAFWCDPISGHATLYWYRQILGQGPELLVQFQDESVVDDSQLPKDRFSAERLKGVDSTLKIQPAELGDSAMYLCASSLSGDSNQPQHFGDGTRLSIL.

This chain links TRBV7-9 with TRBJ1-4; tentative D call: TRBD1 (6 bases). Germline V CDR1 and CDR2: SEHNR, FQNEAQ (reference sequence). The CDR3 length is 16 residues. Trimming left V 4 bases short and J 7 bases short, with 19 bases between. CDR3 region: CASSSVTGLVGEKLFF. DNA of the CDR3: TGTGCCAGCAGCTCGGTGACAGGTTTAGTAGGTGAAAAACTGTTTTTT.

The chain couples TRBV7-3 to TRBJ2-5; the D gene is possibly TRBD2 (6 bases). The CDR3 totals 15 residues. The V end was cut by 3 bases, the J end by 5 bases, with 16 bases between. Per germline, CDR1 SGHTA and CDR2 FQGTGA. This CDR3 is CASSFSGDPGETQYF. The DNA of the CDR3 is TGTGCCAGCAGCTTTTCGGGGGACCCCGGCGAGACCCAGTACTTC. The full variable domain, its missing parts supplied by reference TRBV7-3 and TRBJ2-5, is GAGVSQTPSNKVTEKGKYVELRCDPISGHTALYWYRQSLGQGPEFLIYFQGTGAADDSGLPNDRFFAVRPEGSVSTLKIQRTERGDSAVYLCASSFSGDPGETQYFGPGTRLLVL.

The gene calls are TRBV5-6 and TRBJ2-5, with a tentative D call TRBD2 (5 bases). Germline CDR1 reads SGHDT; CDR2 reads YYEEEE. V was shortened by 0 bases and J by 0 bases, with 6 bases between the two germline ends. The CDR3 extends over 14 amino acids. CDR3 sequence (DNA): TGTGCCAGCAGCTTGGCGGGGTACCAAGAGACCCAGTACTTC. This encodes CASSLAGYQETQYF.

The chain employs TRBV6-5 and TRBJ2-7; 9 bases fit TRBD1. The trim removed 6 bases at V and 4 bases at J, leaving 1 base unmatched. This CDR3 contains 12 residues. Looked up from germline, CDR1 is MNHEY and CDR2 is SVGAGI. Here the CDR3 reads CASRGQGYEQYF. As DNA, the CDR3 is TGTGCCAGCAGGGGACAGGGTTACGAGCAGTACTTC.

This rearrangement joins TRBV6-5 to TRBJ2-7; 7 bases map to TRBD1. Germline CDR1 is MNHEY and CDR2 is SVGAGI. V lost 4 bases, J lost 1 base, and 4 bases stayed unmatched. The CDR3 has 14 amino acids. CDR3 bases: TGTGCCAGCAGTTCTTGGGACAGATCCTACGAGCAGTACTTC. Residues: CASSSWDRSYEQYF.

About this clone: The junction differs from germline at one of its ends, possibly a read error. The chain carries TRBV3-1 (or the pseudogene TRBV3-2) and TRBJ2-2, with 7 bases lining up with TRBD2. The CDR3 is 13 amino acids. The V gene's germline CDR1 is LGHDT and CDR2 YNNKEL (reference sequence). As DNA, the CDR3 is TGTGCCAGCAGACAAGGGACTATCGGGGAGCTGTTTTTT. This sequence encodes CASRQGTIGELFF.

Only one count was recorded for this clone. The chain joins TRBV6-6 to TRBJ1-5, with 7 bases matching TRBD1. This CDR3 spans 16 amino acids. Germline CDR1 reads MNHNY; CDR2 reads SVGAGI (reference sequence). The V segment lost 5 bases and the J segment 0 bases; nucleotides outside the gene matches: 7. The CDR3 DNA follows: TGTGCCAGCAGTACGGGACAGACTTATAGCAATCAGCCCCAGCATTTT. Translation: CASSTGQTYSNQPQHF.

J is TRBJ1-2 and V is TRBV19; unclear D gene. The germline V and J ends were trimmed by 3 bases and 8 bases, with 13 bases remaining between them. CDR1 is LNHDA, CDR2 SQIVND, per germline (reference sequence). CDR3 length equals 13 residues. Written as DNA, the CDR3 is TGTGCCAGTAGTATCGGGGAAGGGCCCGGCTACACCTTC. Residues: CASSIGEGPGYTF.

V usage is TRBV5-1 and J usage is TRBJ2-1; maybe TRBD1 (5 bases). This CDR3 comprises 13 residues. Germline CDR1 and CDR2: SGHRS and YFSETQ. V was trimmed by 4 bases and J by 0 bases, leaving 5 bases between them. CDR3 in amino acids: CASSGASYNEQFF. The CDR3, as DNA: TGCGCCAGCAGCGGGGCCTCCTACAATGAGCAGTTCTTC.

The CDR3 DNA reads TGTGCCAGCAGCTTAGTGAGTGGGGGGGCAACGGAGACCCAGTACTTC. It translates to CASSLVSGGATETQYF. The chain has TRBV11-3 and TRBJ2-5; D may be TRBD2 (7 bases). The ends were cut back, 1 base at V and 5 bases at J, with 17 bases in the middle. There are 16 residues in the CDR3. Germline V gene lookup returns CDR1 SGHNT and CDR2 YENEEA.

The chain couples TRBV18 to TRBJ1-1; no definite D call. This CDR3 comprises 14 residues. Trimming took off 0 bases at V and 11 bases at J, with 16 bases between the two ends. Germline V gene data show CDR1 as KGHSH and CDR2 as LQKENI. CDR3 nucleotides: TGTGCCAGCTCACCACCCTCGGAGGGATGGAAGGCTTTCTTT. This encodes CASSPPSEGWKAFF.

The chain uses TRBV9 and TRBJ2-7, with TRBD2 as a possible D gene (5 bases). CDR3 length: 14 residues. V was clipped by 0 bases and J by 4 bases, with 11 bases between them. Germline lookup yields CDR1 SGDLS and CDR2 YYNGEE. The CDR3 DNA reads TGTGCCAGCAGCGTAGGCTTGACTACGTACGAGCAGTACTTC. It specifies CASSVGLTTYEQYF.

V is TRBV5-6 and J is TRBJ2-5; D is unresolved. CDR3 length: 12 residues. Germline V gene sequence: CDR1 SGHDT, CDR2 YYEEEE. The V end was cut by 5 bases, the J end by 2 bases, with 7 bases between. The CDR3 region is CASRRYQETQYF. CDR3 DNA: TGTGCCAGCAGGCGATATCAAGAGACCCAGTACTTC. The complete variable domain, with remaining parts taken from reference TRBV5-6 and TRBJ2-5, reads DAGVTQSPTHLIKTRGQQVTLRCSPKSGHDTVSWYQQALGQGPQFIFQYYEEEERQRGNFPDRFSGHQFPNYSSELNVNALLLGDSALYLCASRRYQETQYFGPGTRLLVL.

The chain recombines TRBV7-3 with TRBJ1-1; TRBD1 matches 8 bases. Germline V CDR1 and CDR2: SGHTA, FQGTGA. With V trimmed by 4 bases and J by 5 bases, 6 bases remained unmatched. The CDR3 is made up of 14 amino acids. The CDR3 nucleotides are TGTGCCAGCAGCTCGCAGGGGGCCGGGACTGAAGCTTTCTTT. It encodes CASSSQGAGTEAFF. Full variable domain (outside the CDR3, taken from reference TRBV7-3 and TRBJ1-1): GAGVSQTPSNKVTEKGKYVELRCDPISGHTALYWYRQSLGQGPEFLIYFQGTGAADDSGLPNDRFFAVRPEGSVSTLKIQRTERGDSAVYLCASSSQGAGTEAFFGQGTRLTVV.

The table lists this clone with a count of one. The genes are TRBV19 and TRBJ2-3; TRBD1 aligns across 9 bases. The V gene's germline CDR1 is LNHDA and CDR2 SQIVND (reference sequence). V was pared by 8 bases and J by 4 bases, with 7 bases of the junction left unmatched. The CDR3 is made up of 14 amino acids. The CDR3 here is CASLGQGKADTQYF. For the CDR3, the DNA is TGTGCCAGTCTAGGACAGGGGAAGGCAGATACGCAGTATTTT.

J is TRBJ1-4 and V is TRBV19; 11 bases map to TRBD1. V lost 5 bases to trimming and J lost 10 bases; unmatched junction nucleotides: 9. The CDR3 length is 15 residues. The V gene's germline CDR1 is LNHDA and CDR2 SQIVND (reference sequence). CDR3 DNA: TGTGCCAGTAGTCCCCCCGGACAGGGGGCGCGAAAACTGTTTTTT. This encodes CASSPPGQGARKLFF.

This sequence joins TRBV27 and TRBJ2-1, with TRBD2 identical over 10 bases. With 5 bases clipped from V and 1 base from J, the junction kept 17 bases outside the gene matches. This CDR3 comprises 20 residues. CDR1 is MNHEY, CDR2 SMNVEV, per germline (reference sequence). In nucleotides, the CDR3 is TGTGCCAGCAGTCGCCTGCTTTTAGCGGGAGGTGGACGGTCCTACAATGAGCAGTTCTTC. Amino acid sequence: CASSRLLLAGGGRSYNEQFF.

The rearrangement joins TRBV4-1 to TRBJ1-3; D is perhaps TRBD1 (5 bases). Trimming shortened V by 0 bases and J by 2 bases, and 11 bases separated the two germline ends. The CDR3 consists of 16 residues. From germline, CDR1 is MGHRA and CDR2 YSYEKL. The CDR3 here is CASSQDLLTAGNTIYF. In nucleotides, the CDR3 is TGCGCCAGCAGCCAAGATCTTTTGACAGCTGGAAACACCATATATTTT.

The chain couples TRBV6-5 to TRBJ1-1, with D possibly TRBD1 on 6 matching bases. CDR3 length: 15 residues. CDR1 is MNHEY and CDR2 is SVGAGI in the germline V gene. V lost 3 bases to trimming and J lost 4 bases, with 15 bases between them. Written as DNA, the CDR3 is TGTGCCAGCAGTTATGGGGGCCGTTCGCGCACTGAAGCTTTCTTT. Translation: CASSYGGRSRTEAFF.

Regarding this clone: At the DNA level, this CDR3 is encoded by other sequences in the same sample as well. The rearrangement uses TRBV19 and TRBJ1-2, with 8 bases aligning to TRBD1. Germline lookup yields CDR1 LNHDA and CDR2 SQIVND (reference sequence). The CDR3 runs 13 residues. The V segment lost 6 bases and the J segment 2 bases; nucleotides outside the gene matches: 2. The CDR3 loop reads CASSRTGNYGYTF. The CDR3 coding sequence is TGTGCCAGTAGCAGGACAGGGAACTATGGCTACACCTTC.